These T cell receptor beta chains were read from a single sample in a study of radiation and T cells in renal cell carcinoma. Profiled with immunoSEQ multiplex PCR; TCRdb holds only in-frame clones, not every one. This sample has 15,000 to 20,000 clones, with roughly 58% found just once. The starting material was tumor tissue, obtained from a patient whose treatment included radiotherapy and nephrectomy. These receptors all come from a man aged 45-60 years with renal cell carcinoma. Each CDR3 is given with its conserved first and last residue. Fields, in order: J gene, clone size, D gene, V gene, CDR3 DNA, CDR3 protein. A D gene is named only where the DNA matches it firmly. Not every row has a clone size; where given, it reads once, few, many or a size class.

j_call: TRBJ2-1
clone_size: -
d_call: TRBD2
v_call: TRBV5-1
cdr3_nt: TGCGCCAGCAGCCGGGCCGGCCCCGGGACTAGCGGGAGCCGGGGCGAGCAGTTCTTC
cdr3_aa: CASSRAGPGTSGSRGEQFF

j_call: TRBJ1-1
clone_size: -
d_call: -
v_call: TRBV27
cdr3_nt: TGTGCCAGCAGGAGGAACACTGAAGCTTTCTTT
cdr3_aa: CASRRNTEAFF

j_call: TRBJ1-5
clone_size: -
d_call: TRBD1
v_call: TRBV11-2
cdr3_nt: TGTGCCAGCAGCCCAGGGACAGCAAATCAGCCCCAGCATTTT
cdr3_aa: CASSPGTANQPQHF

j_call: TRBJ2-1
clone_size: -
d_call: -
v_call: TRBV30
cdr3_nt: TGTGCCTGGAGTGTATGGAATGAGCAGTTCTTC
cdr3_aa: CAWSVWNEQFF

j_call: TRBJ2-1
clone_size: -
d_call: TRBD2
v_call: TRBV27
cdr3_nt: TGTGCCAGCAGTCCTACGTCTTCGGGACTAGCTAAGTATGAGCAGTTCTTC
cdr3_aa: CASSPTSSGLAKYEQFF

j_call: TRBJ2-5
clone_size: -
d_call: TRBD2
v_call: TRBV30
cdr3_nt: TGTGCTGCGTCCCCCGGGACTAGTAGTGAGACCCAGTACTTC
cdr3_aa: CAASPGTSSETQYF

j_call: TRBJ2-3
clone_size: -
d_call: TRBD2
v_call: TRBV5-1
cdr3_nt: TGCGCCAGCAGCTTGGAGGTAGCGGGGGTGTCTAGCACAGATACGCAGTATTTT
cdr3_aa: CASSLEVAGVSSTDTQYF

j_call: TRBJ2-7
clone_size: -
d_call: -
v_call: TRBV15
cdr3_nt: TGTGCCACCAGCAGAGGGATTAGCTCCTACGAGCAGTACTTC
cdr3_aa: CATSRGISSYEQYF

j_call: TRBJ2-2
clone_size: -
d_call: -
v_call: TRBV6-6
cdr3_nt: TGTGCCAGCGTGACCGGGAACACCGGGGAGCTGTTTTTT
cdr3_aa: CASVTGNTGELFF

j_call: TRBJ2-4
clone_size: -
d_call: -
v_call: TRBV5-1
cdr3_nt: TGCGCCAGCAGCCTGGGATTTGTCACAGTACAAGGGGACATTCAGTACTTC
cdr3_aa: CASSLGFVTVQGDIQYF

j_call: TRBJ2-1
clone_size: -
d_call: TRBD2
v_call: TRBV2
cdr3_nt: TGTGCCAGCAGTTTTAGGACTAGCGGGAACAATGAGCAGTTCTTC
cdr3_aa: CASSFRTSGNNEQFF

j_call: TRBJ2-5
clone_size: few
d_call: -
v_call: TRBV6-1
cdr3_nt: TGTGCCAGCAGTGAATCCTGGACGCACCAAGAGACCCAGTACTTC
cdr3_aa: CASSESWTHQETQYF

j_call: TRBJ2-1
clone_size: -
d_call: TRBD1
v_call: TRBV9
cdr3_nt: TGTGCCAGCAGTTCCCGACAGGGGGCTATTGATGAGCAGTTCTTC
cdr3_aa: CASSSRQGAIDEQFF

j_call: TRBJ2-3
clone_size: -
d_call: -
v_call: TRBV9
cdr3_nt: TGTGCCAGCAGCGGGGAACCTAGAGTGGGCGATACGCAGTATTTT
cdr3_aa: CASSGEPRVGDTQYF

j_call: TRBJ1-6
clone_size: few
d_call: TRBD1
v_call: TRBV7-9
cdr3_nt: TGTGCCAGCAGCTTAGGACAGGGTCTGGATTCACCCCTCCACTTT
cdr3_aa: CASSLGQGLDSPLHF

j_call: TRBJ1-5
clone_size: -
d_call: -
v_call: TRBV7-9
cdr3_nt: TGTGCCAGCAGTTTCCGGCATCAGCCCCAGCATTTT
cdr3_aa: CASSFRHQPQHF

j_call: TRBJ2-3
clone_size: -
d_call: TRBD2
v_call: TRBV5-5
cdr3_nt: TGTGCCAGCAGCTTGGTTAGCGGGGATACGCAGTATTTT
cdr3_aa: CASSLVSGDTQYF

j_call: TRBJ2-1
clone_size: medium-sized
d_call: TRBD2
v_call: TRBV9
cdr3_nt: TGTGCCAGCAGTAGAGCGGGGGGGCTTAATGAGCAGTTCTTC
cdr3_aa: CASSRAGGLNEQFF

j_call: TRBJ2-1
clone_size: few
d_call: TRBD1
v_call: TRBV10-2
cdr3_nt: TGCGCCAGCAGTGAAAACAGGGGAAATGAGCAGTTCTTC
cdr3_aa: CASSENRGNEQFF

j_call: TRBJ2-1
clone_size: -
d_call: -
v_call: TRBV13
cdr3_nt: TGTGCCAGCAGCCCAAAAACAGGGACGGCTCAGTTCTTC
cdr3_aa: CASSPKTGTAQFF

j_call: TRBJ1-4
clone_size: -
d_call: -
v_call: TRBV9
cdr3_nt: TGTGCCAGCAGCGTACGGGGAGAGTCTGAAAAACTGTTTTTT
cdr3_aa: CASSVRGESEKLFF

j_call: TRBJ2-7
clone_size: few
d_call: -
v_call: TRBV7-2
cdr3_nt: TGTGCCAGCAGCAGGGATGGGTTCTACGAGCAGTACTTC
cdr3_aa: CASSRDGFYEQYF

j_call: TRBJ2-1
clone_size: -
d_call: TRBD2
v_call: TRBV11-2
cdr3_nt: TGTGCCAGCAGCTCCCTTTCTCCGGGACTAGCTGTCAATGAGCAGTTCTTC
cdr3_aa: CASSSLSPGLAVNEQFF

j_call: TRBJ2-1
clone_size: -
d_call: -
v_call: TRBV7-3
cdr3_nt: TGTGCCAGCAGCTTTACAGCGGCAGCTAGGGAGCAGTTCTTC
cdr3_aa: CASSFTAAAREQFF

j_call: TRBJ1-1
clone_size: -
d_call: -
v_call: TRBV6-1
cdr3_nt: TGTGCCAGCAGTGAAGTCCCGGCAGACAACACTGAAGCTTTCTTT
cdr3_aa: CASSEVPADNTEAFF

j_call: TRBJ2-3
clone_size: once
d_call: -
v_call: TRBV30
cdr3_nt: TGTGCCTGGAGTGTACTCCCACTAGCTTGGGGTTCAGATACGCAGTATTTT
cdr3_aa: CAWSVLPLAWGSDTQYF

j_call: TRBJ1-3
clone_size: few
d_call: TRBD1
v_call: TRBV4-3
cdr3_nt: TGCGCCAGCAGCCAACCAGGGGGGAGGTCTGGAAACACCATATATTTT
cdr3_aa: CASSQPGGRSGNTIYF

j_call: TRBJ1-2
clone_size: few
d_call: TRBD1
v_call: TRBV7-9
cdr3_nt: TGTGCCAGCACCCCCCCGACAGGGGCCTATGGCTACACCTTC
cdr3_aa: CASTPPTGAYGYTF

j_call: TRBJ1-2
clone_size: -
d_call: TRBD1
v_call: TRBV6-4
cdr3_nt: TGTGCCAGACCTGGACAGGGCGCCCCTCCCTATGGCTACACCTTC
cdr3_aa: CARPGQGAPPYGYTF

j_call: TRBJ1-2
clone_size: medium-sized
d_call: -
v_call: TRBV2
cdr3_nt: TGTGCCAGCAGTTCGAGGCAGGGGTTCTCTGGCTACACCTTC
cdr3_aa: CASSSRQGFSGYTF

j_call: TRBJ2-7
clone_size: once
d_call: -
v_call: TRBV30
cdr3_nt: TGTGCCTGGAGTGCACAGAGACTTTACGAGCAGTACTTC
cdr3_aa: CAWSAQRLYEQYF

j_call: TRBJ2-3
clone_size: -
d_call: TRBD2
v_call: TRBV25-1
cdr3_nt: TGTGCCAGCAGTGGGGGACTAGCGGGATTGGCAGATACGCAGTATTTT
cdr3_aa: CASSGGLAGLADTQYF

j_call: TRBJ1-4
clone_size: -
d_call: -
v_call: TRBV27
cdr3_nt: TGTGCCAGCCGCCACCTGGCTCCGGATGAAAAACTGTTTTTT
cdr3_aa: CASRHLAPDEKLFF

j_call: TRBJ1-5
clone_size: few
d_call: -
v_call: TRBV6-6
cdr3_nt: TGTGCCAGCAGATTCAACAGGGATCAGCCCCAGCATTTT
cdr3_aa: CASRFNRDQPQHF

j_call: TRBJ2-7
clone_size: few
d_call: TRBD2
v_call: TRBV4-1
cdr3_nt: TGCGCCAGCAGCCGGGGACTAGCGCTCTCCTACGAGCAGTACTTC
cdr3_aa: CASSRGLALSYEQYF

j_call: TRBJ2-5
clone_size: -
d_call: -
v_call: TRBV10-3
cdr3_nt: TGTGCCATCAGTGACTCCAGGACAGGAGGGGAGACCCAGTACTTC
cdr3_aa: CAISDSRTGGETQYF

j_call: TRBJ1-2
clone_size: -
d_call: -
v_call: TRBV7-8
cdr3_nt: TGTGCCAGCAGCTCCCTGGAGGGTGGCTACACCTTC
cdr3_aa: CASSSLEGGYTF

j_call: TRBJ2-1
clone_size: -
d_call: -
v_call: TRBV7-2
cdr3_nt: TGTGCCAGCAGCGAATCCGGGACTCGTTCCTACAATGAGCAGTTCTTC
cdr3_aa: CASSESGTRSYNEQFF

j_call: TRBJ1-4
clone_size: -
d_call: TRBD1
v_call: TRBV5-1
cdr3_nt: TGCGCCAGCAGCTGGACAGGGACTGAAAAACTGTTTTTT
cdr3_aa: CASSWTGTEKLFF

j_call: TRBJ1-1
clone_size: once
d_call: TRBD1
v_call: TRBV7-8
cdr3_nt: TGTGCCAGCAGCGTGTTTGGACAGGTGAACACTGAAGCTTTCTTT
cdr3_aa: CASSVFGQVNTEAFF

j_call: TRBJ1-6
clone_size: -
d_call: TRBD1
v_call: TRBV7-9
cdr3_nt: TGTGCCAGCAGTAGTATGACAGGGGGAGACTCACCCCTCCACTTT
cdr3_aa: CASSSMTGGDSPLHF